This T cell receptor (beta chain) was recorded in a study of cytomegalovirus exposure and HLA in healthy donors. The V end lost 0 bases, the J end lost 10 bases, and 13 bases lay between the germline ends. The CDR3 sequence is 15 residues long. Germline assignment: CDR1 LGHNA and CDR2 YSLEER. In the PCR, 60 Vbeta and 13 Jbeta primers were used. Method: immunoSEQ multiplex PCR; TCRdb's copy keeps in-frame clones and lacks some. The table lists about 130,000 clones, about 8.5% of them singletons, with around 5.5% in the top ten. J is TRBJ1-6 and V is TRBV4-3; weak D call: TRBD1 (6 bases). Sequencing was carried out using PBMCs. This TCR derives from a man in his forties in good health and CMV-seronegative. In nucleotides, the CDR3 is TGCGCCAGCAGCCAAGAGGCGGGGGCAGGATCACCCCTCCACTTT. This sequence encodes CASSQEAGAGSPLHF.